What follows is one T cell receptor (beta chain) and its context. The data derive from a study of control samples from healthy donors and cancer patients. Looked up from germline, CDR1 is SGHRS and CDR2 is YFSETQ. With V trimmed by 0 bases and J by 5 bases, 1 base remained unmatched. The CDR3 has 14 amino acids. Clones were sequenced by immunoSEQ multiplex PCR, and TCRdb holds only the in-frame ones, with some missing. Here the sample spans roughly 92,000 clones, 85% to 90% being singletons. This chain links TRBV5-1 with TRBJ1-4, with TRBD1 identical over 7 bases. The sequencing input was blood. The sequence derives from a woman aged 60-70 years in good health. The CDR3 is CASSLEQGNEKLFF. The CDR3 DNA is TGCGCCAGCAGCTTGGAACAGGGGAATGAAAAACTGTTTTTT.